Listed below are T cell receptor beta chains from one sample, sequenced in a study of radiotherapy plus CTLA-4 blockade in lung cancer. Clones were sequenced by immunoSEQ multiplex PCR, and TCRdb holds only the in-frame ones, with some missing. The sample lists some 80,000 clones; 70% to 85% were seen once. The material sequenced was peripheral blood, taken from a patient treated with radiotherapy plus ipilimumab. The receptors derive from a human donor with non-small cell lung cancer who had stable disease on radiotherapy plus ipilimumab. Both conserved end residues are part of each CDR3. A D gene is named only where the DNA matches it firmly. Some rows mark clone size as missing; the rest say once, few, many or name a class of expanded clone.

D gene	J gene	V gene	clone size	CDR3 DNA	CDR3 protein
TRBD1	TRBJ2-7	TRBV28	.	TGTGCCAGCAGTTTAGGGACAGGGGGCTATAAAGAGCAGTACTTC	CASSLGTGGYKEQYF
TRBD2	TRBJ2-3	TRBV19	.	TGTGCCAGTAGGAGGACTAGCGGGACCAGCACAGATACGCAGTATTTT	CASRRTSGTSTDTQYF
.	TRBJ1-5	TRBV10-3	.	TGTGCCATCAGTGATGGCGAAAGACAGCCCCAGCATTTT	CAISDGERQPQHF
.	TRBJ1-1	TRBV28	.	TGTGCCAGCAGTGCAGGGGTCCATCATGGCACTGAAGCTTTCTTT	CASSAGVHHGTEAFF
TRBD1	TRBJ2-5	TRBV25-1	.	TGTGCCAGCAGTGATGTCCGGGACAGCGTTAAACTAGAGACCCAGTACTTC	CASSDVRDSVKLETQYF
.	TRBJ1-2	TRBV29-1	once	TGCAGCGTCCCTAGGGAGGGCAGCTATGGCTACACCTTC	CSVPREGSYGYTF
TRBD1	TRBJ2-7	TRBV5-1	.	TGCGCCAGCAGCTTTGACAGGGGTTACGAGCAGTACTTC	CASSFDRGYEQYF
TRBD1	TRBJ1-4	TRBV30	.	TGTGCCTGGAGCTTGACAGGGCATGAAAAACTGTTTTTT	CAWSLTGHEKLFF
.	TRBJ2-7	TRBV6-1	.	TGTGCCAGCACTGGGAGTCCCAACGAGCAGTACTTC	CASTGSPNEQYF
.	TRBJ1-2	TRBV4-1	.	TGCGCCAGCAGCCAAGAAGCCGGCAGGAACTATGGCTACACCTTC	CASSQEAGRNYGYTF
.	TRBJ1-1	TRBV7-8	.	TGTGCCAGCAGCCCAAGGGGCCAGTCGAACACTGAAGCTTTCTTT	CASSPRGQSNTEAFF
.	TRBJ1-1	TRBV5-1	.	TGCGCCAGCAGCTTGGGGACGAACACTGAAGCTTTCTTT	CASSLGTNTEAFF
.	TRBJ1-1	TRBV19	.	TGTGCCAGTCGCGGGACCGCGACTCAGGTGAACACTGAAGCTTTCTTT	CASRGTATQVNTEAFF
.	TRBJ2-1	TRBV11-2	.	TGTGCCAGCAGCTTAGAATTCCAAATGAGCGAACGCTCCAGGGGTGAGCAGTTCTTC	CASSLEFQMSERSRGEQFF
.	TRBJ2-7	TRBV6-1	.	TGTGCCAGCAGTGAATTTCCCAGTTTCACGGGATCATACGAGCAGTACTTC	CASSEFPSFTGSYEQYF
.	TRBJ2-5	TRBV2	once	TGTGCCAGCAGTCCTGGGGAGACCCAGTACTTC	CASSPGETQYF
TRBD2	TRBJ2-1	TRBV6-1	.	TGTGCCAGCAGCCCGACTAGCGGGAGTAGCTGGGGTTGGTTCTTC	CASSPTSGSSWGWFF
TRBD2	TRBJ2-2	TRBV10-2	.	TGCGCCAGCAGGGGACTAGCGAGCTCCGGGGAGCTGTTTTTT	CASRGLASSGELFF
TRBD2	TRBJ2-3	TRBV5-1	.	TGCGCCAGCACGACCGTACTAGCGGGGGGCAAAGATACGCAGTATTTT	CASTTVLAGGKDTQYF
.	TRBJ2-7	TRBV21-1	.	TGTGCCAGCCCGCTAGCCATCTACTACGAGCAGTACTTC	CASPLAIYYEQYF
TRBD1	TRBJ2-5	TRBV28	.	TGTGCCAGCAGTGCGGGACAGGGGGCAGGGGAGACCCAGTACTTC	CASSAGQGAGETQYF
.	TRBJ1-2	TRBV11-2	.	TGTGCCAGCAGCTTAGGAGGAGGACAGCTCTATGGCTACACCTTC	CASSLGGGQLYGYTF
.	TRBJ1-1	TRBV28	.	TGTGCCAGCAGTTCAAAATCGTCGGGGCACAGTGAAGCTTTCTTT	CASSSKSSGHSEAFF
.	TRBJ1-3	TRBV5-1	.	TGCGCCAAAGAGGGGGAGTCTTCTGGAAACACCATATATTTT	CAKEGESSGNTIYF
TRBD1	TRBJ1-3	TRBV5-6	.	TGTGCCAGCAGCTTTCGGGGACAGGGACCCTCTGGAAACACCATATATTTT	CASSFRGQGPSGNTIYF
TRBD1	TRBJ2-2	TRBV2	.	TGTGCCAGCAGTGAGCTGGACAGGGCGGCTGGGGAGCTGTTTTTT	CASSELDRAAGELFF
.	TRBJ1-2	TRBV27	.	TGTGCCAGCAGTCCTCCGGGAACTAACTATGGCTACACCTTC	CASSPPGTNYGYTF
.	TRBJ2-3	TRBV5-1	once	TGCGCCAGCAGCTTGGGGGGGGCCACAGATACGCAGTATTTT	CASSLGGATDTQYF
.	TRBJ2-1	TRBV18	.	TGTGCCAGCTCACCCCGATCGGCGGGGAACAATGAGCAGTTCTTC	CASSPRSAGNNEQFF
.	TRBJ1-5	TRBV11-2	.	TGTGCCAGCAGCTTAGCAGTAAGCCAGCCCCAGCATTTT	CASSLAVSQPQHF
TRBD2	TRBJ2-1	TRBV4-1	.	TGCGCCAGCAGGGTGGGGACTAGCGGGGTCTACAATGAGCAGTTCTTC	CASRVGTSGVYNEQFF
.	TRBJ1-5	TRBV20-1	.	TGCAGTGCTAGATTGGGCGGGTCAATTTTT	CSARLGGSIF
.	TRBJ2-5	TRBV25-1	.	TGTGCCAGCAGTAGGTCAGGGAAAGGGGAGACCCAGTACTTC	CASSRSGKGETQYF
.	TRBJ1-5	TRBV28	.	TGTGCCAGCAGTCCTTCCGGGGGTAGCAATCAGCCCCAGCATTTT	CASSPSGGSNQPQHF
.	TRBJ1-1	TRBV4-2	.	TGTGCCAGCAGCCAAGGTGCGGCGAGCACTGAAGCTTTCTTT	CASSQGAASTEAFF
.	TRBJ2-5	TRBV6-1	.	TGTGCCAGCAGTGAATTGGGCCCCGCTTTTCCTCAAGAGACCCAGTACTTC	CASSELGPAFPQETQYF
TRBD2	TRBJ2-1	TRBV6-1	.	TGTGCCAGCAGTGAACTAGCGGGGGGCCACAATGAGCAGTTCTTC	CASSELAGGHNEQFF
.	TRBJ1-1	TRBV18	.	TGTGCCAGCTCACCAAGCGAAAACACTGAAGCTTTCTTT	CASSPSENTEAFF
TRBD2	TRBJ2-1	TRBV4-2	.	TGTGCCAGCAGCCAAGATTTTCCGGGACTAGCGGTCTACAATGAGCAGTTCTTC	CASSQDFPGLAVYNEQFF
TRBD2	TRBJ2-1	TRBV7-3	.	TGTGCCAGCAGCTCCCGCGGGGGGAGCAATGAGCAGTTCTTC	CASSSRGGSNEQFF
TRBD1	TRBJ2-1	TRBV5-1	.	TGCGCCAGCAGCCCAGGGACAGGGGGATCGGAGCAGTTCTTC	CASSPGTGGSEQFF
.	TRBJ1-1	TRBV19	.	TGTGCCAGTAGTCTCGACATGAACACTGAAGCTTTCTTT	CASSLDMNTEAFF
TRBD1	TRBJ1-4	TRBV7-6	.	TGTGCCAGCAGCTTAGTCGGGACAGAAGAAAAACTGTTTTTT	CASSLVGTEEKLFF
.	TRBJ1-2	TRBV30	.	TGTGCCTGGAGGCAGACACCGATTAACTATGGCTACACCTTC	CAWRQTPINYGYTF
TRBD1	TRBJ2-5	TRBV5-1	.	TGCGCCAGCAGCGCAGGACAGGTACCAGAGACCCAGTACTTC	CASSAGQVPETQYF
.	TRBJ1-1	TRBV2	.	TGTGCCAGCAGGAGGGGAGAAGCTTTCTTT	CASRRGEAFF
TRBD1	TRBJ2-1	TRBV29-1	once	TGCAGCGTCGTTACCGGGACAGGGTACAATGAGCAGTTCTTC	CSVVTGTGYNEQFF
TRBD1	TRBJ1-1	TRBV29-1	.	TGCAGCGGTGACAGGGGTTACTCTGAAGCTTTCTTT	CSGDRGYSEAFF
TRBD1	TRBJ1-5	TRBV5-6	.	TGTGCCAGTGGGACAGGGAGCAATCAGCCCCAGCATTTT	CASGTGSNQPQHF
.	TRBJ2-3	TRBV6-4	.	TGTGCCAGCAGTGCGGGAGAGGCAGATACGCAGTATTTT	CASSAGEADTQYF
.	TRBJ2-2	TRBV7-6	.	TGTGCCAGCAGCTTAGTGACTAGTGCCGGGGAGCTGTTTTTT	CASSLVTSAGELFF
.	TRBJ2-7	TRBV10-3	.	TGTGCCATCAGTGAGAGTTCCTACGAGCAGTACTTC	CAISESSYEQYF
TRBD1	TRBJ1-3	TRBV7-2	once	TGTGCCAGCAGCTCCTCGACAGGGGGCGGTGGAAACACCATATATTTT	CASSSSTGGGGNTIYF
TRBD1	TRBJ1-3	TRBV5-4	.	TGTGCCAGCAGCCTCGACAGGGGGACTGGAAACACCATATATTTT	CASSLDRGTGNTIYF
.	TRBJ1-6	TRBV5-4	.	TGTGCCAGCAGCTCCCTAAGGGGCCGGGATAGCAATTCACCCCTCCACTTT	CASSSLRGRDSNSPLHF
.	TRBJ1-5	TRBV30	.	TGTGCCTGGAGTGTCTCGGGGGCGAGGCAGCCCCAGCATTTT	CAWSVSGARQPQHF
TRBD2	TRBJ2-1	TRBV4-2	.	TGTGCCAGCAGCCAAGAGGGACTAGCGGGGAGCTCCTACAATGAGCAGTTCTTC	CASSQEGLAGSSYNEQFF
TRBD1	TRBJ1-1	TRBV10-3	.	TGTGCCATCAGTGTTAGGGGGCATGGAGGCACTGAAGCTTTCTTT	CAISVRGHGGTEAFF
TRBD1	TRBJ2-3	TRBV11-2	.	TGTGCCAGCAGCTTAATCACAGGGGGCACGGATACGCAGTATTTT	CASSLITGGTDTQYF
.	TRBJ1-2	TRBV28	.	TGTGCCAGCAGTCTTCAGGGACCCTCGGGAGGCTACACCTTC	CASSLQGPSGGYTF